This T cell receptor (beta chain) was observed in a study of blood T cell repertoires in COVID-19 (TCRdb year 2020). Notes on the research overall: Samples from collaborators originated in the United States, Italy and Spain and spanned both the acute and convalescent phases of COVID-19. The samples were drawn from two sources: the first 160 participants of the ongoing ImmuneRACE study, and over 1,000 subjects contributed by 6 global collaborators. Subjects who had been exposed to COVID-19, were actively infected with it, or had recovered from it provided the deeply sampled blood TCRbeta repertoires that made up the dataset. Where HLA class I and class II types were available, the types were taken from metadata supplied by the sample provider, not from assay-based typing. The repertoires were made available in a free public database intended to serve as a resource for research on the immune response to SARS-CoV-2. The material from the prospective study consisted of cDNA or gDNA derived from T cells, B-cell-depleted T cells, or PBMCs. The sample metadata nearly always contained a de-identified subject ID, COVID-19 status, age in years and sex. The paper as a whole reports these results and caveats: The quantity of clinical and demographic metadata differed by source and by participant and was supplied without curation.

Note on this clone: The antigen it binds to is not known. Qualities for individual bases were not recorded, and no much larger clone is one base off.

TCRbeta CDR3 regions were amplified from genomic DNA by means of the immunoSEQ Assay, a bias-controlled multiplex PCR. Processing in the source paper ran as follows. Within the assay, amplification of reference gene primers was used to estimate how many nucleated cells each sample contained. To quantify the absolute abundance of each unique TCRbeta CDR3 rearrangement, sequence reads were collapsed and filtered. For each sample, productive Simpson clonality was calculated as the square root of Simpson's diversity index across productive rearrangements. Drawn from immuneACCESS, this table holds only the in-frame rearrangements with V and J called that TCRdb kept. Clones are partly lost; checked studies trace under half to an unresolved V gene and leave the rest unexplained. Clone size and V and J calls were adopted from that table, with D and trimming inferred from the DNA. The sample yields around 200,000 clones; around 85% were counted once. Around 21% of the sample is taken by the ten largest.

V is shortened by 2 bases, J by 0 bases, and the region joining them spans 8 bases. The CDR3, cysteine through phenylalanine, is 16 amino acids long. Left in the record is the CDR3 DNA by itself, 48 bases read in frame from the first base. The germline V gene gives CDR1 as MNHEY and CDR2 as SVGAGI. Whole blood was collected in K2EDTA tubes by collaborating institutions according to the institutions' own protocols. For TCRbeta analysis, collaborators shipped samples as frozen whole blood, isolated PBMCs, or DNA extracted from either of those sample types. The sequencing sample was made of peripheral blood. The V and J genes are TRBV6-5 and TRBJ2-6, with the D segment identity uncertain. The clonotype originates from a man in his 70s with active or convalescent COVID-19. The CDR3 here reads CASSYAPLSGANVLTF. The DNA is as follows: TGTGCCAGCAGTTACGCCCCACTCTCTGGGGCCAACGTCCTGACTTTC.